This T cell receptor (beta chain) was observed in a study of cytomegalovirus exposure and HLA in healthy donors. The CDR3 runs 15 residues. The ends were cut back, 3 bases at V and 10 bases at J, with 16 bases in the middle. Germline V gene data show CDR1 as MDHEN and CDR2 as SYDVKM. The PCR made use of 60 Vbeta and 13 Jbeta primers. The protocol was immunoSEQ multiplex PCR, while the TCRdb copy is restricted to in-frame clones and leaves out a portion. The top ten hold more than 1.3% of the sample, which has around 170,000 clones, roughly 70% seen once. The clonotype was recovered from a girl aged 5 to 17 in good health and CMV-seronegative. The specimen was PBMCs. The chain links TRBV28 to TRBJ1-6; D perhaps matches TRBD1 (5 bases). For the CDR3, the DNA is TGTGCCAGCAGTTTCAGTCAGGGAAGGGGATCACCCCTCCACTTT. Protein: CASSFSQGRGSPLHF.